This T cell receptor beta chain emerged from a study of T cells after yellow fever vaccination. For the study at large: The authors prepared low-cell-number fractions using SMART-Seq v4 Ultra Low Input. Notes on the study in general: Most primary-vaccination clones reappeared after the booster (about 95% CD4, approximately 88% CD8). Contamination of FACS-sorted repertoires by abundant clonotypes from the bulk population could occur.

A few counts support this clonotype. Its specificity is unknown. A 5'RACE template-switching step, the method used to make TCR cDNA, added a universal primer site and UMIs. Each CDR3 protein is one row after TCRdb ran MiXCR on the 5' RACE reads. This table holds around 400,000 distinct CDR3 sequences, about 9.9% found once. V was pared by 0 bases and J by 3 bases, with 5 bases of the junction left unmatched. Germline V lookup: CDR1 MNHEY, CDR2 SMNVEV (reference sequence). This CDR3 has 15 residues. The receptor comes from a young man who received the YFV17D yellow fever vaccine. V and J are TRBV27 and TRBJ2-7, with TRBD2 matching 7 bases. Sequences were derived from PBMCs, sampled on the day of the first yellow fever vaccination. The CDR3 bases are TGTGCCAGCAGTTTATCCGGGGGGTCCTTCTACGAGCAGTACTTC. Its translation: CASSLSGGSFYEQYF.